The source of this T cell receptor beta chain is a study of Graves' ophthalmopathy and Graves' hyperthyroidism. Notes on the study in general: The model predicted progression of ophthalmopathy with a sensitivity of 60% to 71%, and its specificity was less than 85%. Blood repertoires reportedly contained most expanded thyroid clonotypes above 0.001 frequency.

This clonotype was observed at least ten times. As yet, its antigen is unknown. Germline lookup yields CDR1 SGHTA and CDR2 FQGTGA. V was clipped by 0 bases and J by 2 bases; unmatched bases: 3. The CDR3 totals 16 residues. The sequenced template was RNA, covering the TCR beta CDR3 region. HTBI-primed first-round RT-PCR preceded second-round multiplex PCR. TCRdb re-called the multiplex PCR reads with MiXCR, one entry per CDR3 protein. The table shows 300,000 or so distinct CDR3 sequences, with around a sixth occurring only once. Sequencing used peripheral blood. The TCR originated in an adult man with Graves' ophthalmopathy. The genes are TRBV7-3 and TRBJ2-2, with 7 bases matching TRBD1. Here the CDR3 reads CASSLTGTANTGELFF. Written as DNA, the CDR3 is TGTGCCAGCAGCTTAACAGGGACAGCAAACACCGGGGAGCTGTTTTTT.